This T cell receptor beta chain comes out of a study of CD8+CD57+ T cells in acquired aplastic anemia. Findings and caveats of the study: The study identified more than 25 CD8+ CDR3 sequences shared by patients and controls.

The TCR beta profiling, which covered VDJ combination and CDR3 sequence, was carried out using genomic DNA as the template. In TCRdb, the reads were re-called with MiXCR into one record per CDR3 protein. The sample records some 170,000 distinct CDR3 sequences, approximately 40% being singletons. V lost 2 bases, J lost 1 base, and 7 bases lay in between. Germline lookup yields CDR1 LNHNV and CDR2 YYDKDF (reference sequence). This CDR3 comprises 14 residues. This clonotype has only one observation. The antigen is unknown. Sequencing was performed on sorted CD4+, CD8+, or CD8+CD57+ T cells (not recorded which) from PBMCs. The origin of this receptor is a human donor in good health. This chain connects TRBV15 to TRBJ2-3, with D perhaps matching TRBD1 (5 bases). This CDR3 is CATSRQGGTDTQYF. CDR3 coding DNA: TGTGCCACCAGCAGACAGGGTGGCACAGATACGCAGTATTTT.